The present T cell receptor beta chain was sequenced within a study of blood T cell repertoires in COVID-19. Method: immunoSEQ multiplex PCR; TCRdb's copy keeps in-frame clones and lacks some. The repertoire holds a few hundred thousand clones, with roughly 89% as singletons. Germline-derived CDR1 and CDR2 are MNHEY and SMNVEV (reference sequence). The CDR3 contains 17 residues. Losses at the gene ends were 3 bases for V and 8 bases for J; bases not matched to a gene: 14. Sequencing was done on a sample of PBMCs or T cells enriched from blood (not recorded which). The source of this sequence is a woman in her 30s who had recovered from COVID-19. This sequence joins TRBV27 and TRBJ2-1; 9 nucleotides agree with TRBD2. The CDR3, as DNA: TGTGCCAGCAGTTTTTCGCTAGCGGGATTCATGGGCGATGAGCAGTTCTTC. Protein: CASSFSLAGFMGDEQFF.